Each of the 18 T cell receptor beta chains below was sequenced from the same sample in a study of blood T cells in healthy people across ages (dated by TCRdb to about 2015). Library preparation was by 5' RACE. The sample was run on an Illumina HiSeq 2500. A second PCR of about 7 to 12 cycles was run with a J-beta primer mix and a sample-barcoded 5' primer. TCRdb reworked the public reads: Q25 trimming with fastp, MiXCR clone assembly, productive beta chains retained. Each CDR3 protein gets just one entry, which takes the most common genes and DNA from the rows behind it. The sample contains about 780,000 distinct CDR3 sequences, 35% to 60% of them found a single time. The biggest ten clones account for over 15% of the sample. Specimen: blood. The receptors were gathered from a man of 80 years or more in good health.

This chain joins TRBV6-6 and TRBJ2-4; 7 nucleotides agree with TRBD1. There are 15 residues in the CDR3. Unmatched junction bases numbered 8, after V lost 4 bases and J lost 5 bases. Germline assignment: CDR1 MNHNY and CDR2 SVGAGI (reference sequence). Written as DNA, the CDR3 is TGTGCCAGCAGTTTTACAGGGGTTCGAGAAAACATTCAGTACTTC. As protein: CASSFTGVRENIQYF.

The J gene is TRBJ2-1, the V gene TRBV19, with 8 positions matching TRBD2. The germline gives CDR1 LNHDA, CDR2 SQIVND (reference sequence). The CDR3 extends over 15 amino acids. J was trimmed by 0 bases and V by 5 bases; bases with no gene match: 3. CDR3 nucleotides: TGTGCCAGTAGTGATCTAGCGGGCTCCTACAATGAGCAGTTCTTC. This codes for CASSDLAGSYNEQFF. Drawing the rest from reference TRBV19 and TRBJ2-1, the complete variable domain is DGGITQSPKYLFRKEGQNVTLSCEQNLNHDAMYWYRQDPGQGLRLIYYSQIVNDFQKGDIAEGYSVSREKKESFPLTVTSAQKNPTAFYLCASSDLAGSYNEQFFGPGTRLTVL.

The chain couples TRBV28 to TRBJ1-2; D is unclear. Germline V gene lookup returns CDR1 MDHEN and CDR2 SYDVKM. With 9 bases removed from V and 4 bases from J, the gap between germline ends came to 3 bases. This CDR3 is 9 amino acids long. The CDR3 here is CASTYGYTF. The CDR3 nucleotides read TGTGCCAGTACCTATGGCTACACCTTC.

V usage is TRBV4-1 and J usage is TRBJ2-1; 9 bases fit TRBD2. The CDR3 runs 17 residues. CDR1 is MGHRA and CDR2 is YSYEKL in the germline V gene. Trimming took 2 bases from V and 5 from J; bases not matched to a gene: 10. The chain's CDR3 is CASSQKGGASGNNEQFF. CDR3 nucleotides: TGCGCCAGCAGCCAAAAAGGGGGGGCTAGCGGGAACAATGAGCAGTTCTTC.

The rearrangement uses TRBV3-1 and TRBJ2-1; 9 bases match TRBD2. The ends lost 4 bases at V and 4 bases at J; junction bases unmatched: 11. Germline V gene data show CDR1 as LGHDT and CDR2 as YNNKEL (reference sequence). This CDR3 contains 17 residues. CDR3 residues: CASSPSLAGVGYNEQFF. CDR3 DNA sequence: TGTGCCAGCAGCCCGTCATTAGCGGGAGTGGGGTACAATGAGCAGTTCTTC.

This clonotype was seen just once. The J gene is TRBJ2-2, the V gene TRBV4-2; D may be TRBD2 (5 bases). From germline, CDR1 is LGHNA and CDR2 YNFKEQ. The CDR3 extends over 15 amino acids. Trimming removed 3 bases from V and 3 bases from J, with 11 bases in between. The CDR3 spells CASSQDSTYTGELFF. Written as DNA, the CDR3 is TGTGCCAGCAGCCAGGACTCAACCTACACCGGGGAGCTGTTTTTT.

As regards this clonotype: One base away lies a much larger clone, so this may be a sequencing read error. This rearrangement joins TRBV28 to TRBJ2-1; TRBD1 matches 8 bases. Near its end, the DNA agrees better with TRBJ2-7, so the J call may be wrong. The CDR3 is 16 amino acids. Germline V gives CDR1 MDHEN, CDR2 SYDVKM. CDR3 in amino acids: CASSPQGAASYNEQYF. The CDR3 region has the DNA TGTGCCAGCAGTCCTCAGGGGGCCGCCTCCTACAATGAGCAGTACTTC.

V and J are TRBV18 and TRBJ2-7, with D hard to call. The length of the CDR3 is 15 residues. The germline CDR1 and CDR2 sequences are KGHSH and LQKENI. The V and J ends lost 2 bases and 1 base respectively, with 12 bases between them. In nucleotides, the CDR3 is TGTGCCAGCTCACCAGGTAGGGTAGATTCCTACGAGCAGTACTTC. Protein: CASSPGRVDSYEQYF.

In this sample, this clonotype turned up a few times. V is TRBV6-2 or TRBV6-3 and J is TRBJ2-7; 9 nucleotides align to TRBD1. The CDR3 spans 13 residues. Germline loops: CDR1 MNHEY, CDR2 SVGEGT. J lost 6 bases, V lost 5 bases, and 5 bases had no gene match. The CDR3 bases are TGTGCCAGCAGTCGCGGGACAGGGACCGAGCAGTACTTC. Translated: CASSRGTGTEQYF.

The chain carries TRBV21-1 and TRBJ1-2; no check of the table's D call, TRBD1, against the DNA was made. TRBV21-1 is recorded as a pseudogene. The CDR3 contains 14 residues. CDR3 sequence: CATTARGTNYGYTF. In DNA form, the CDR3 reads TGTGCCACCACTGCACGGGGGACTAACTATGGCTACACCTTC.

The rearrangement links TRBV5-1 to TRBJ2-6, with D perhaps TRBD2 (6 bases). The V and J ends lost 6 bases and 0 bases respectively, with 10 bases between them. The CDR3 runs to 15 residues. Germline assignment: CDR1 SGHRS and CDR2 YFSETQ. The CDR3 protein is CASTDGGSGANVLTF. As DNA, the CDR3 is TGCGCCAGCACCGACGGGGGCTCTGGGGCCAACGTCCTGACTTTC.

This rearrangement joins TRBV18 to TRBJ1-5, with D maybe TRBD1 (5 bases). Per the germline V gene, CDR1 is KGHSH and CDR2 is LQKENI. This CDR3 spans 15 amino acids. The V and J ends lost 6 bases and 0 bases respectively, with 12 bases between them. CDR3 in DNA: TGTGCCAGCTCCACGGGACCGCCTAGCAATCAGCCCCAGCATTTT. Its protein product is CASSTGPPSNQPQHF. Variable domain in full (rest from reference TRBV18 and TRBJ1-5): NAGVMQNPRHLVRRRGQEARLRCSPMKGHSHVYWYRQLPEEGLKFMVYLQKENIIDESGMPKERFSAEFPKEGPSILRIQQVVRGDSAAYFCASSTGPPSNQPQHFGDGTRLSIL.

A few counts support this clonotype. This rearrangement joins TRBV10-3 to TRBJ2-3; the match to TRBD1 covers 8 bases. V was pared by 8 bases and J by 3 bases, with 7 bases of the junction left unmatched. Germline CDR1 ENHRY, CDR2 SYGVKD. The CDR3 contains 14 residues. In DNA form, the CDR3 reads TGTGCCATCGGAAACAGGGGGACGACAGATACGCAGTATTTT. It yields the protein CAIGNRGTTDTQYF.

The chain joins TRBV20-1 to TRBJ2-1; 7 nucleotides line up with TRBD2. Germline values: CDR1 DFQATT, CDR2 SNEGSKA (reference sequence). The CDR3 sequence is 13 residues long. V dropped 7 bases and J dropped 4; count of bases not matched to a gene: 7. This CDR3 is CSGATGGYNEQFF. CDR3 nucleotides: TGCAGTGGAGCGACGGGGGGTTACAATGAGCAGTTCTTC.

This clonotype was counted at least ten times. The V and J genes are TRBV12-3 or TRBV12-4 and TRBJ1-2, with 8 nucleotides matching TRBD1. The V segment lost 1 base and the J segment 8 bases; nucleotides outside the gene matches: 12. This CDR3 is 16 amino acids long. The CDR3 spells CASSLGIRGTGRGYTF. The DNA of the CDR3 is TGTGCCAGCAGTTTAGGCATACGCGGGACAGGACGAGGCTACACCTTC.

This clonotype has only a few counts. The V call is TRBV7-8, the J call TRBJ2-7; 8 nucleotides align to TRBD1. The CDR3 has 18 amino acids. In germline, CDR1 is SGHVS, CDR2 FQNEAQ. V lost 5 bases and J lost 4; bases outside the gene matches: 19. CDR3 in DNA: TGTGCCAGCAGCCCTCTAAATAACAGGGGGTGGCCAGTATACGAGCAGTACTTC. It encodes CASSPLNNRGWPVYEQYF. Using reference TRBV7-8 and TRBJ2-7 for the parts outside the CDR3, the full variable domain is GAGVSQSPRYKVAKRGQDVALRCDPISGHVSLFWYQQALGQGPEFLTYFQNEAQLDKSGLPSDRFFAERPEGSVSTLKIQRTQQEDSAVYLCASSPLNNRGWPVYEQYFGPGTRLTVT.

The chain couples TRBV20-1 to TRBJ2-3; D is unresolved. The length of the CDR3 is 14 residues. The germline gives CDR1 DFQATT, CDR2 SNEGSKA (reference sequence). V was trimmed by 0 bases and J by 2 bases, leaving 9 bases between them. The chain's CDR3 is CSARDFGYTDTQYF. The DNA of the CDR3 is TGCAGTGCTAGAGATTTCGGCTACACAGATACGCAGTATTTT.

The J gene is TRBJ2-1, the V gene TRBV4-1, with TRBD2 as a possible D gene (6 bases). V lost 2 bases to trimming and J lost 14 bases, with 13 bases between them. This CDR3 is built from 12 residues. In germline, CDR1 is MGHRA, CDR2 YSYEKL. CDR3 region: CASSQPRGREFF. The DNA of the CDR3 is TGCGCCAGCAGCCAACCTCGGGGGAGAGAGTTCTTC.